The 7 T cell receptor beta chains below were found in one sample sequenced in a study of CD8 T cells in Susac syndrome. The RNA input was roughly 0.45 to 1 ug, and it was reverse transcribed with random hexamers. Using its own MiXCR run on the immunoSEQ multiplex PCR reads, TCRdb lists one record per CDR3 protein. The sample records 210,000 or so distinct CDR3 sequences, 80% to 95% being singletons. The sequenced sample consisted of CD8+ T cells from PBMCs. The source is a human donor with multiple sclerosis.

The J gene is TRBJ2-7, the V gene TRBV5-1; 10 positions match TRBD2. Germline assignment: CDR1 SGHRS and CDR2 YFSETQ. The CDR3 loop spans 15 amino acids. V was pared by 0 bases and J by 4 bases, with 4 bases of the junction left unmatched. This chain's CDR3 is CASSLEPSGGYEQYF. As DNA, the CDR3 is TGCGCCAGCAGCTTGGAACCTAGCGGGGGTTACGAGCAGTACTTC.

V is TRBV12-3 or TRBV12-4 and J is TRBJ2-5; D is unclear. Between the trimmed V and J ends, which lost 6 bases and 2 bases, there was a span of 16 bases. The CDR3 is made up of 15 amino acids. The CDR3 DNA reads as TGTGCCAGCAGGGTCGACCACGGCGGACAAGAGACCCAGTACTTC. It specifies CASRVDHGGQETQYF.

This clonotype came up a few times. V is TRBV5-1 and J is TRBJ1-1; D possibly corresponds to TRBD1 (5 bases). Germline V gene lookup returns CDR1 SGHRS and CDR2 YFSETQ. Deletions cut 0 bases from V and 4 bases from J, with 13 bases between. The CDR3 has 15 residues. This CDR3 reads CASSLGSGPGTEAFF. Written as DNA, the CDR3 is TGCGCCAGCAGCTTGGGTTCGGGACCGGGCACTGAAGCTTTCTTT.

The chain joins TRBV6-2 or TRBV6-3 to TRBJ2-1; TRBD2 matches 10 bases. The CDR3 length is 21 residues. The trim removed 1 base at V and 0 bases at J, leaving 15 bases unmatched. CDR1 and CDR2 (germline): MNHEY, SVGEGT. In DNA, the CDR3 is TGTGCCAGCAGTTACTTCGATACCGGGACTAGCGCCGGGAGCTCCTACAATGAGCAGTTCTTC. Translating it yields CASSYFDTGTSAGSSYNEQFF.

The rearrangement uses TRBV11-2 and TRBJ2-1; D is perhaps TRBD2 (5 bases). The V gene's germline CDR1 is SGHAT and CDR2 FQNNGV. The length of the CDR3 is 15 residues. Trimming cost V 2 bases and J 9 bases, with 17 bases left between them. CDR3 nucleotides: TGTGCCAGCAGCTTATTCGCTCTCGGCGAGGGTGAGCAGTTCTTC. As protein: CASSLFALGEGEQFF.

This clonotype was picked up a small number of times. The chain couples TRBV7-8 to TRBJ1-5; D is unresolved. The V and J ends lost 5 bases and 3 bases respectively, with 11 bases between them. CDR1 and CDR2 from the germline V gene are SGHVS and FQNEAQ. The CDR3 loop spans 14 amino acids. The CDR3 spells CASSPWTSNQPQHF. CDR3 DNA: TGTGCCAGCAGCCCGTGGACCTCCAATCAGCCCCAGCATTTT.

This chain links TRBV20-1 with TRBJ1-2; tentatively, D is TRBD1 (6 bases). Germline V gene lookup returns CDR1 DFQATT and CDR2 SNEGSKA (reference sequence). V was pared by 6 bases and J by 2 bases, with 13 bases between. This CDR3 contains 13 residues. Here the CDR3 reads CSAQDSLNYGYTF. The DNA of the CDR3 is TGCAGTGCCCAGGACAGCCTCAACTATGGCTACACCTTC.